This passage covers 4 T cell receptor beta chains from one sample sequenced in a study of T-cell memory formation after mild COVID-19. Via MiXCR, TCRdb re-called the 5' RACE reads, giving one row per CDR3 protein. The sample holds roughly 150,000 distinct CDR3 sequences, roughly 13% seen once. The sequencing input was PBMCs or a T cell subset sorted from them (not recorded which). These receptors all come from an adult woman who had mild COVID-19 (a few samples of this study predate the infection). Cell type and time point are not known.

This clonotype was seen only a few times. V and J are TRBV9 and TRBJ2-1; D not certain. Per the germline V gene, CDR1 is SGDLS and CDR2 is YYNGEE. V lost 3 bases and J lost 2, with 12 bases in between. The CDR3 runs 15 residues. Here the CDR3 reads CASSDPESPYNEQFF. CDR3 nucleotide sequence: TGTGCCAGCAGCGATCCAGAGTCCCCCTACAATGAGCAGTTCTTC.

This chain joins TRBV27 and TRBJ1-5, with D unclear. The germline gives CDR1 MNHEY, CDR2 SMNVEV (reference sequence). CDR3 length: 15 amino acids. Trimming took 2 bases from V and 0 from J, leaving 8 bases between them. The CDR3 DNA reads TGTGCCAGCAGTTTACGAGGTTATAGCAATCAGCCCCAGCATTTT. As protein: CASSLRGYSNQPQHF.

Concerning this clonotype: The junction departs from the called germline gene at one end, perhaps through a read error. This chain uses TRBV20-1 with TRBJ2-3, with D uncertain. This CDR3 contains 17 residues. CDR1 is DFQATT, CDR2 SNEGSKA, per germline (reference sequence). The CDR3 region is CSDRDPQRPPLTDTQYF. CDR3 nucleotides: TGCAGTGATAGAGATCCTCAACGTCCCCCTTTAACAGATACGCAGTATTTT.

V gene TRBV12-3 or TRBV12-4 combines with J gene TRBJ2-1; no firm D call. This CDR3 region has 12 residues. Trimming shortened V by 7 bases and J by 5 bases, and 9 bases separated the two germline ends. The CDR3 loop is CASKDSDNEQFF. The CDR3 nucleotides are TGTGCCAGCAAAGACTCGGACAATGAGCAGTTCTTC.